Listed below are T cell receptor beta chains from one sample, sequenced in a study of shared clonotypes between healthy human individuals. Generated by immunoSEQ multiplex PCR, the TCRdb table keeps only in-frame clones and is missing some. Altogether 170,000 or so clones are present, approximately 60% being singletons, with the ten largest covering about 10%. Sequenced sample: memory CD4+ T cells sorted from blood. The receptors here all came from a young man in good health. Each CDR3 is given with its conserved first and last residue. D genes are given only for firm matches. Size tells how often a clone was seen (once, few, many) or the class of an expanded clone, and some rows leave it out.

>.|TRBJ1-1|.|TRBV7-8|12
CASSLVVPEAFF
TGTGCCAGCAGCTTAGTGGTCCCAGAGGCTTTCTTT
>.|TRBJ1-1|once|TRBV4-2|14
CASSPVGRGTEAFF
TGTGCCAGCAGCCCTGTGGGGAGAGGCACTGAAGCTTTCTTT
>.|TRBJ1-5|few|TRBV10-2|13
CASSGQKHQPQHF
TGCGCCAGCAGTGGACAGAAGCATCAGCCCCAGCATTTT
>.|TRBJ2-2|.|TRBV9|15
CASSVAGVGTGELFF
TGTGCCAGCAGCGTGGCAGGAGTTGGCACCGGGGAGCTGTTTTTT
>TRBD2|TRBJ2-5|many|TRBV5-6|16
CASSKKPGLAGETQYF
TGTGCCAGCAGCAAAAAACCGGGACTAGCGGGAGAGACCCAGTACTTC
>TRBD1|TRBJ1-1|.|TRBV5-1|16
CASSLDRGLSGTEAFF
TGCGCCAGCAGCCTGGACAGGGGGCTTTCAGGGACTGAAGCTTTCTTT
>TRBD2|TRBJ2-3|.|TRBV11-2|16
CASSFQASGSTDTQYF
TGTGCCAGCAGCTTTCAGGCTAGCGGAAGCACAGATACGCAGTATTTT
>.|TRBJ2-5|.|TRBV5-5|14
CASSLDEDWETQYF
TGTGCCAGCAGCTTGGACGAGGATTGGGAGACCCAGTACTTC
>.|TRBJ2-1|.|TRBV28|16
CASSQDRDIRSNEQFF
TGTGCCAGCAGCCAAGACCGGGACATCCGTAGCAATGAGCAGTTCTTC
>TRBD2|TRBJ2-1|.|TRBV5-1|14
CASSSTSGNNEQFF
TGCGCCAGCAGCTCGACTAGCGGAAACAATGAGCAGTTCTTC
>.|TRBJ2-3|.|TRBV5-6|16
CASNRVDREGADTQYF
TGTGCCAGCAACCGAGTCGACAGGGAGGGGGCAGATACGCAGTATTTT
>.|TRBJ1-5|.|TRBV6-4|16
CASSDSRRVWGQPQHF
TGTGCCAGCAGTGACTCTAGAAGGGTCTGGGGTCAGCCCCAGCATTTT
>TRBD2|TRBJ2-5|few|TRBV10-3|18
CAISAYMGLAGDLETQYF
TGTGCCATCAGTGCATATATGGGACTAGCGGGAGACTTAGAGACCCAGTACTTC
>.|TRBJ2-1|.|TRBV11-2|13
CASSLGGYNEQFF
TGTGCCAGCAGCTTAGGAGGTTACAATGAGCAGTTCTTC
>.|TRBJ2-3|.|TRBV28|13
CASSYRDFDTQYF
TGTGCCAGCAGTTACAGGGATTTTGATACGCAGTATTTT
>TRBD2|TRBJ2-3|many|TRBV5-1|17
CASSPDGLAARTDTQYF
TGCGCCAGCAGCCCCGATGGGCTAGCGGCCCGCACGGATACGCAGTATTTT
>TRBD1|TRBJ1-5|few|TRBV2|15
CASTSGQGGSQPQHF
TGTGCCAGCACTTCCGGACAGGGGGGAAGTCAGCCCCAGCATTTT
>.|TRBJ1-5|.|TRBV2|12
CASGTEIKPQHF
TGTGCCAGCGGGACTGAGATCAAGCCCCAGCATTTT
>.|TRBJ2-1|.|TRBV6-1|16
CASSVISSSHRVEQFF
TGTGCCAGCAGTGTGATATCTAGTTCCCATCGGGTTGAGCAGTTCTTC
>TRBD1|TRBJ1-2|.|TRBV10-3|15
CAINGGQGASYGYTF
TGTGCCATCAATGGTGGCCAGGGGGCGAGCTATGGCTACACCTTC